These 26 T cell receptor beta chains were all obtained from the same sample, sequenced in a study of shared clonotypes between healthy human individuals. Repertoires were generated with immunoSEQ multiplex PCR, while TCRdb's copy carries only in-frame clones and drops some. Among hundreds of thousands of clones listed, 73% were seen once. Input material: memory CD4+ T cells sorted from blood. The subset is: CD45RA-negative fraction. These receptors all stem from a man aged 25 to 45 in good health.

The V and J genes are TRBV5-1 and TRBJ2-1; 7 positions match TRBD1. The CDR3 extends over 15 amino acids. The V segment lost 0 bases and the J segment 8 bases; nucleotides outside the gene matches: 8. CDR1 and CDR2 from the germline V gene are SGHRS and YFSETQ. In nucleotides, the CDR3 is TGCGCCAGCAGCTTGGGAAGAACAGGGGTGGATGAGCAGTTCTTC. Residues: CASSLGRTGVDEQFF.

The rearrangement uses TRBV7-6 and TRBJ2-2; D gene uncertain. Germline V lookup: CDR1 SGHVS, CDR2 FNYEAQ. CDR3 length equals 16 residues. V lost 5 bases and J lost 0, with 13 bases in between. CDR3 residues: CASSDDQFANTGELFF. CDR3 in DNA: TGTGCCAGCAGCGATGACCAGTTCGCGAACACCGGGGAGCTGTTTTTT.

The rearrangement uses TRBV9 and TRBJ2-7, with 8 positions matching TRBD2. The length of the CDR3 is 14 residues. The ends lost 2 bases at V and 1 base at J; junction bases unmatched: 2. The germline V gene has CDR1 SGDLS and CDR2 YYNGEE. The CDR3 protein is CASSVVAGSYEQYF. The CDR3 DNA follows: TGTGCCAGCAGCGTGGTAGCGGGATCCTACGAGCAGTACTTC.

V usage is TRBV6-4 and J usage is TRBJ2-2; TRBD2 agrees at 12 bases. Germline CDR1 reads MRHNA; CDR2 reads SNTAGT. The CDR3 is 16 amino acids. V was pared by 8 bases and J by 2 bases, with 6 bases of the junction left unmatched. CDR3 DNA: TGTGCCAGCTCGAGACTAGCGGGAGACAACACCGGGGAGCTGTTTTTT. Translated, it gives CASSRLAGDNTGELFF.

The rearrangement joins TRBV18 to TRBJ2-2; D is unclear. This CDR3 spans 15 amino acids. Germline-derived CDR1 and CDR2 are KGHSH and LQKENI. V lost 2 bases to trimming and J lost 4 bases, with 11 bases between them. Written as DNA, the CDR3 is TGTGCCAGCTCACCAAAGATCACGGGCACCGGGGAGCTGTTTTTT. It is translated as CASSPKITGTGELFF.

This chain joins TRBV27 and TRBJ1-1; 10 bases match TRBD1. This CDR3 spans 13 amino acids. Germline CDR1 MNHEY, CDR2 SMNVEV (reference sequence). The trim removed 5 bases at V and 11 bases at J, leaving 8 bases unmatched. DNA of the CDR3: TGTGCCAGCAGTCTCGCCGGGACAGGGGACGCTTTCTTT. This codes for CASSLAGTGDAFF.

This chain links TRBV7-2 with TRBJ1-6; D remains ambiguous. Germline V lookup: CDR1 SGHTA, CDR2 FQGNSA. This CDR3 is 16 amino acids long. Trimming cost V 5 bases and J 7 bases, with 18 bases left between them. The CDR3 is CASSPTSDGLNSPLHF. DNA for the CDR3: TGTGCCAGCAGCCCCACTTCCGACGGGTTAAATTCACCCCTCCACTTT.

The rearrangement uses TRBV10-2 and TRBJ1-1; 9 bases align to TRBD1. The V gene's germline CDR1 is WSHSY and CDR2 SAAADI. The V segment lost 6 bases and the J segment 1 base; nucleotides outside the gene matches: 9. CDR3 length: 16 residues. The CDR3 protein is CASRIALGQGNTEAFF. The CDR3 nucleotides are TGCGCCAGCAGAATTGCTTTGGGACAGGGGAACACTGAAGCTTTCTTT.

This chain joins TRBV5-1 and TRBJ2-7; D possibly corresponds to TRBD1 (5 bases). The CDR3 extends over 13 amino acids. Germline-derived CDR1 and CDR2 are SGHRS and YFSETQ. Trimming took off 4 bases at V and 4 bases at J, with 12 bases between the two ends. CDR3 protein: CASSVLTVYEQYF. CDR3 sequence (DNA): TGCGCCAGCAGCGTACTGACAGTTTACGAGCAGTACTTC.

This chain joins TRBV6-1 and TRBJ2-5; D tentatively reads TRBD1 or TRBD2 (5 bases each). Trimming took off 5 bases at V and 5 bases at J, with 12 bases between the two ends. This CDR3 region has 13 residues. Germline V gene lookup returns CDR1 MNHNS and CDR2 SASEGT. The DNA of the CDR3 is TGTGCCAGCAGTTCACCCGGGACGGAGACCCAGTACTTC. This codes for CASSSPGTETQYF.

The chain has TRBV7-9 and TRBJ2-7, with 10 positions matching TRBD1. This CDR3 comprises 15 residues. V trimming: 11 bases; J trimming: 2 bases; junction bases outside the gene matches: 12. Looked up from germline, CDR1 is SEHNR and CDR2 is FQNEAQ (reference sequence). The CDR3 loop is CAVPRQGAPPYEQYF. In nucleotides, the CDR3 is TGTGCCGTGCCGCGACAGGGGGCCCCACCCTACGAGCAGTACTTC.

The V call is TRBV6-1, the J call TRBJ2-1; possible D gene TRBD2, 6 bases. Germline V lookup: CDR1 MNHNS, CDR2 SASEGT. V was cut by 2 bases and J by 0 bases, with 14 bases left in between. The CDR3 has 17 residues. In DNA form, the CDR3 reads TGTGCCAGCAGTGAATATGGGGGACTTAGCTCCTACAATGAGCAGTTCTTC. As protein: CASSEYGGLSSYNEQFF.

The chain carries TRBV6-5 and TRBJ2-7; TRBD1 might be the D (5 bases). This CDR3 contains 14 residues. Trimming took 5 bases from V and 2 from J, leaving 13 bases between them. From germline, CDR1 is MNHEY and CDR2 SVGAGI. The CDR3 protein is CASSGYQGTYEQYF. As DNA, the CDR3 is TGTGCCAGCAGTGGATACCAGGGTACCTACGAGCAGTACTTC.

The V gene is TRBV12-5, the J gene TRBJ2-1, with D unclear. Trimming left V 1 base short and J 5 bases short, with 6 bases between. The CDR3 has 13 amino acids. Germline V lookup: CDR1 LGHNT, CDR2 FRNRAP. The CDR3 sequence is CASGLGRNNEQFF. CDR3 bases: TGTGCTAGTGGTTTGGGGCGCAACAATGAGCAGTTCTTC. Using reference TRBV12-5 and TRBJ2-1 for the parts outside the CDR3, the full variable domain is DARVTQTPRHKVTEMGQEVTMRCQPILGHNTVFWYRQTMMQGLELLAYFRNRAPLDDSGMPKDRFSAEMPDATLATLKIQPSEPRDSAVYFCASGLGRNNEQFFGPGTRLTVL.

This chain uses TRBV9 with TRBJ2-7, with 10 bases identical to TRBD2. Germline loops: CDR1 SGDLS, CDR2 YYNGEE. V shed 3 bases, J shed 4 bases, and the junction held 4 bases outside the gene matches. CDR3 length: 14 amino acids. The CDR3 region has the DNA TGTGCCAGCAGCGCCGGACTAGCGGAGTACGAGCAGTACTTC. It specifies CASSAGLAEYEQYF.

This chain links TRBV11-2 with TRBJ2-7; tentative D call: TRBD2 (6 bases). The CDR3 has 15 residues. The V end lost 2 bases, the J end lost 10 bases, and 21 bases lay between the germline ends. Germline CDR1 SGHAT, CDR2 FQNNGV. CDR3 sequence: CASSLSGQRARGQYF. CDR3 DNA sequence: TGTGCCAGCAGCTTATCCGGCCAGCGGGCTCGGGGACAGTACTTC.

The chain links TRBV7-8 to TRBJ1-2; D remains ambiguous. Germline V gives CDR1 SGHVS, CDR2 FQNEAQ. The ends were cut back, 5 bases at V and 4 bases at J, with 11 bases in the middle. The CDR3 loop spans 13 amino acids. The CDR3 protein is CASSPTGTYGYTF. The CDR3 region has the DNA TGTGCCAGCAGCCCGACGGGCACCTATGGCTACACCTTC.

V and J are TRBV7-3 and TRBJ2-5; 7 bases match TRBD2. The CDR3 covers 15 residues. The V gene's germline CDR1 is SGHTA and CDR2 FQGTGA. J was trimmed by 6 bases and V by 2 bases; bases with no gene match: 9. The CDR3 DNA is TGTGCCAGCAGCTTAGGGGCGGGAGTGGGTCAGACCCAGTACTTC. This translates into CASSLGAGVGQTQYF.

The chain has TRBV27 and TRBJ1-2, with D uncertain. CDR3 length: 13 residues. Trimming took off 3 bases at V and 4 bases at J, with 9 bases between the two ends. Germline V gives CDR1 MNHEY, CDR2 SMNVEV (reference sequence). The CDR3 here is CASSLSGVYGYTF. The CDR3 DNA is TGTGCCAGCAGTTTGTCCGGGGTCTATGGCTACACCTTC.

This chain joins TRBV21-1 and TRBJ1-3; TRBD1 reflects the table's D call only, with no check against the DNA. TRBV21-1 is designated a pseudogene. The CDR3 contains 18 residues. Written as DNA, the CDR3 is TGTGCCAGCATGCACCATTTGGGACAGACAAACTCTGGAAACACCATATATTTT. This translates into CASMHHLGQTNSGNTIYF.

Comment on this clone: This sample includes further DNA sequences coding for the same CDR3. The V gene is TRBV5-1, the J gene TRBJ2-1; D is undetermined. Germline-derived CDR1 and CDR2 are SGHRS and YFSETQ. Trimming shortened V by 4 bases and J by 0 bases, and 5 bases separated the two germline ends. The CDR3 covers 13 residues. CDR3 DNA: TGCGCCAGCAGCCCGAGCTCCTACAATGAGCAGTTCTTC. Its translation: CASSPSSYNEQFF.

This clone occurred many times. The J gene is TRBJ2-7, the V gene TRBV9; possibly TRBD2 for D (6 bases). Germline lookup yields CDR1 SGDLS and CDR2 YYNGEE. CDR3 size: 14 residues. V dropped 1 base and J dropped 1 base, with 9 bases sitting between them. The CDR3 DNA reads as TGTGCCAGCAGCGTAACCGGGAGTTCCTACGAGCAGTACTTC. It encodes CASSVTGSSYEQYF. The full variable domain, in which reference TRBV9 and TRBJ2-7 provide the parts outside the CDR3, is DSGVTQTPKHLITATGQRVTLRCSPRSGDLSVYWYQQSLDQGLQFLIQYYNGEERAKGNILERFSAQQFPDLHSELNLSSLELGDSALYFCASSVTGSSYEQYFGPGTRLTVT.

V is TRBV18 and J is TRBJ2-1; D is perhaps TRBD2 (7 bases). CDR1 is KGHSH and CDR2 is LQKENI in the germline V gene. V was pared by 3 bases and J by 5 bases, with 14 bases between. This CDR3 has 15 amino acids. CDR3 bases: TGTGCCAGCTCACCGCGGGGGCAGTCCAACAATGAGCAGTTCTTC. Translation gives CASSPRGQSNNEQFF.

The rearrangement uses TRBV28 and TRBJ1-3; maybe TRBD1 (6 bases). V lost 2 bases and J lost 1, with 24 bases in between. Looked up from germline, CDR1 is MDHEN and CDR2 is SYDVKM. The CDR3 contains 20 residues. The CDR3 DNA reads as TGTGCCAGCAGTTTACCCGGCCTTTCGCCCGACAGGAGATCTGGAAACACCATATATTTT. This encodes CASSLPGLSPDRRSGNTIYF. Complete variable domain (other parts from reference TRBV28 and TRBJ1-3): DVKVTQSSRYLVKRTGEKVFLECVQDMDHENMFWYRQDPGLGLRLIYFSYDVKMKEKGDIPEGYSVSREKKERFSLILESASTNQTSMYLCASSLPGLSPDRRSGNTIYFGEGSWLTVV.

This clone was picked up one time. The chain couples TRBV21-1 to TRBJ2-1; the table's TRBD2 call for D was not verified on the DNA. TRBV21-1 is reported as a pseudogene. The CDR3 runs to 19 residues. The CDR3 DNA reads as TGTGCCAGCCTCGCTCTGGTAGGACTAGCGGGAGGGCCTAGAGATGAGCAGTTCTTC. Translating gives CASLALVGLAGGPRDEQFF.

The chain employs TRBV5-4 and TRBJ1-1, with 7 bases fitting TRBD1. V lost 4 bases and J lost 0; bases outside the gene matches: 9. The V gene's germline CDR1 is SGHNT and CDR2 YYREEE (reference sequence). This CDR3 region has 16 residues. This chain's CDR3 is CASSSGRGGMNTEAFF. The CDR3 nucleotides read TGTGCCAGCAGCAGTGGCAGGGGGGGGATGAACACTGAAGCTTTCTTT.